This T cell receptor (beta chain) was obtained from a study of blood T cell repertoires in COVID-19. Study information: Whether acute or convalescent, the COVID-19 samples came from the United States, Italy and Spain. T cells, B-cell-depleted T cells, or PBMCs provided the cDNA or gDNA that served as material.

In the authors' workflow: Reference gene primer amplification gave estimated nucleated cell counts. The table came from immunoSEQ multiplex PCR; TCRdb's copy has only in-frame clones and leaves some out. That table gives V, J and clone size, and the DNA gave D and trimming. The top ten hold roughly 8.8% of the sample, which has about 250,000 clones, around 83% seen once. The TCR originated in a man between 35 and 55 years old with active or convalescent COVID-19. What was sequenced was peripheral blood.

CDR3 nucleotide sequence: TGTGCCAGCAGCTTGGACGTAGCGCTCATGGAGCAGTACTTC. It yields the protein CASSLDVALMEQYF. This rearrangement joins TRBV5-5 to TRBJ2-7; D perhaps matches TRBD2 (5 bases). Germline values: CDR1 SGHKS, CDR2 YYEKEE (reference sequence). The CDR3 runs to 14 residues. V was shortened by 0 bases and J by 7 bases, with 14 bases between the two germline ends. Based on the CDR3 plus reference TRBV5-5 and TRBJ2-7, the full variable domain is DAGVTQSPTHLIKTRGQQVTLRCSPISGHKSVSWYQQVLGQGPQFIFQYYEKEERGRGNFPDRFSARQFPNYSSELNVNALLLGDSALYLCASSLDVALMEQYFGPGTRLTVT.